One sample yielded the 13 T cell receptor beta chains listed below, sequenced in a study of blood T cell repertoires in COVID-19. Assay: immunoSEQ multiplex PCR; the TCRdb copy retains only in-frame clones and omits some. The sample yields roughly 75,000 clones, about 80% seen once. The sequenced sample consisted of peripheral blood. Receptor source: a man aged 50 to 60 with acute or convalescent COVID-19.

The chain joins TRBV18 to TRBJ1-3; no firm D call. The CDR3 sequence is 15 residues long. V dropped 6 bases and J dropped 0 bases, with 12 bases sitting between them. Germline-derived CDR1 and CDR2 are KGHSH and LQKENI. The CDR3 reads CASSLTVDSGNTIYF. CDR3 DNA sequence: TGTGCCAGCTCGCTTACAGTTGACTCTGGAAACACCATATATTTT.

The CDR3 protein is CASSLSTGELFF. DNA of the CDR3: TGTGCCAGCAGCCTGAGCACCGGGGAGCTGTTTTTT. V and J are TRBV3-1 (or the pseudogene TRBV3-2) and TRBJ2-2, with D unclear. The CDR3 is 12 amino acids. The germline CDR1 and CDR2 sequences are LGHDT and YNNKEL (reference sequence). Trimming took off 4 bases at V and 4 bases at J, with 4 bases between the two ends.

The rearrangement links TRBV6-5 to TRBJ1-1; D is uncertain. This CDR3 is 13 amino acids long. Germline CDR1 reads MNHEY; CDR2 reads SVGAGI. The V gene lost 2 bases and the J gene lost 3 bases, with 7 bases spanning the gap. The CDR3 bases are TGTGCCAGCAGTTACGAGGAGTACACTGAAGCTTTCTTT. Amino acid sequence: CASSYEEYTEAFF.

This clone was seen only once. The rearrangement joins TRBV4-2 to TRBJ1-4, with a weak D call TRBD1 (6 bases). CDR1 is LGHNA and CDR2 is YNFKEQ in the germline V gene. Trimming cost V 3 bases and J 5 bases, with 13 bases left between them. The CDR3 contains 15 residues. The CDR3 DNA is TGTGCCAGCAGCCAGGGGTCAGGGGTAAATGAAAAACTGTTTTTT. Its protein product is CASSQGSGVNEKLFF.

This chain uses TRBV7-2 with TRBJ2-1; tentatively, D is TRBD2 (5 bases). Between the trimmed V and J ends, which lost 1 base and 10 bases, there was a span of 17 bases. The CDR3 contains 15 residues. Germline V gene data show CDR1 as SGHTA and CDR2 as FQGNSA. The CDR3 region is CASSLGRRQTAEQFF. CDR3 coding DNA: TGTGCCAGCAGCTTAGGGAGGCGGCAGACTGCGGAGCAGTTCTTC.

The chain has TRBV28 and TRBJ2-7; the match to TRBD1 covers 9 bases. With V trimmed by 6 bases and J by 0 bases, 0 bases remained unmatched. This CDR3 spans 13 amino acids. Germline loops: CDR1 MDHEN, CDR2 SYDVKM. The chain's CDR3 is CASRTGGSYEQYF. In nucleotides, the CDR3 is TGTGCCAGCAGGACAGGGGGCTCCTACGAGCAGTACTTC. The complete variable domain, with remaining parts taken from reference TRBV28 and TRBJ2-7, reads DVKVTQSSRYLVKRTGEKVFLECVQDMDHENMFWYRQDPGLGLRLIYFSYDVKMKEKGDIPEGYSVSREKKERFSLILESASTNQTSMYLCASRTGGSYEQYFGPGTRLTVT.

The rearrangement uses TRBV5-6 and TRBJ2-1, with TRBD1 matching over 9 bases. J was trimmed by 7 bases and V by 1 base; bases with no gene match: 3. Germline CDR1 is SGHDT and CDR2 is YYEEEE. The CDR3 is 14 amino acids. The CDR3 reads CASSLPGQGNEQFF. The CDR3 DNA reads TGTGCCAGCAGCTTGCCCGGACAGGGGAATGAGCAGTTCTTC. The full variable domain, its missing parts supplied by reference TRBV5-6 and TRBJ2-1, is DAGVTQSPTHLIKTRGQQVTLRCSPKSGHDTVSWYQQALGQGPQFIFQYYEEEERQRGNFPDRFSGHQFPNYSSELNVNALLLGDSALYLCASSLPGQGNEQFFGPGTRLTVL.

This chain connects TRBV10-3 to TRBJ2-7; 8 bases align to TRBD1. The trim removed 3 bases at V and 1 base at J, leaving 17 bases unmatched. The germline CDR1 and CDR2 sequences are ENHRY and SYGVKD. This CDR3 spans 19 amino acids. The CDR3: CAISDGGQGVWSGSYEQYF. CDR3 in DNA: TGTGCCATCAGTGATGGTGGACAGGGAGTTTGGTCCGGATCCTACGAGCAGTACTTC.

This clone was observed a handful of times. This chain links TRBV7-9 with TRBJ1-2; D might be TRBD1 (5 bases). This CDR3 comprises 15 residues. Between the trimmed V and J ends, which lost 1 base and 0 bases, there was a span of 9 bases. Germline V gene lookup returns CDR1 SEHNR and CDR2 FQNEAQ (reference sequence). The CDR3 region has the DNA TGTGCCAGCAGCTTAGGGGGCACCGCTAACTATGGCTACACCTTC. This gives the protein CASSLGGTANYGYTF.

This clone was seen a handful of times. V gene TRBV5-6 combines with J gene TRBJ2-7, with 10 bases that match TRBD2. The CDR3 length is 13 residues. Germline values: CDR1 SGHDT, CDR2 YYEEEE. Germline trimming cut 2 bases from V and 7 bases from J; bases unmatched to any gene: 3. This CDR3 is CASSFPSGGEQYF. The CDR3 DNA is TGTGCCAGCAGCTTTCCTAGCGGGGGAGAGCAGTACTTC.

This chain uses TRBV20-1 with TRBJ1-6; 9 bases agree with TRBD1. This CDR3 comprises 14 residues. V lost 3 bases to trimming and J lost 5 bases; unmatched junction nucleotides: 2. Looked up from germline, CDR1 is DFQATT and CDR2 is SNEGSKA (reference sequence). The CDR3 spells CSASGTGNNSPLHF. In DNA form, the CDR3 reads TGCAGTGCTAGTGGGACAGGGAATAATTCACCCCTCCACTTT.

The CDR3 region has the DNA TGCGCCAGCAGCCAAGATGGGGGGGGAAATGAAAAACTGTTTTTT. It encodes CASSQDGGGNEKLFF. This chain joins TRBV4-3 and TRBJ1-4; tentative D call: TRBD1 (5 bases). V lost 0 bases and J lost 5, with 10 bases in between. CDR1 is LGHNA, CDR2 YSLEER, per germline. This CDR3 is 15 amino acids long.

The J gene is TRBJ1-1, the V gene TRBV5-4, with D possibly being TRBD1 (5 bases). This CDR3 has 13 amino acids. Germline CDR1 is SGHNT and CDR2 is YYREEE (reference sequence). The V gene lost 2 bases and the J gene lost 2 bases, with 7 bases spanning the gap. The CDR3 sequence: CASSLQENTEAFF. The CDR3, as DNA: TGTGCCAGCAGCTTACAGGAAAACACTGAAGCTTTCTTT.